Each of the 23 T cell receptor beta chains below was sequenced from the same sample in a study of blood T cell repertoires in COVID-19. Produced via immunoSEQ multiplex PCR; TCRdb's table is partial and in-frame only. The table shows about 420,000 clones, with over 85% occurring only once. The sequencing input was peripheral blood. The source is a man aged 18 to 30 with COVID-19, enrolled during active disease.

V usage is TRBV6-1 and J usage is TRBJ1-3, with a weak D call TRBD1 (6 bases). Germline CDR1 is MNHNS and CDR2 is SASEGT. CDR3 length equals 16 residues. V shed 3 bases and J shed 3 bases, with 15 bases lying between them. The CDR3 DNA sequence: TGTGCCAGCAGTGATAACCCAGGGGTTATTGGAAACACCATATATTTT. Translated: CASSDNPGVIGNTIYF.

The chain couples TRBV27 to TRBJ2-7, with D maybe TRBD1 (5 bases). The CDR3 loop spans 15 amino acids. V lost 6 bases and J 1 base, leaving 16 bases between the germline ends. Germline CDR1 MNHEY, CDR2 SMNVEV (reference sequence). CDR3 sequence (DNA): TGTGCCAGCAGGACAGACAGTACCACATCCTACGAGCAGTACTTC. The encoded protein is CASRTDSTTSYEQYF.

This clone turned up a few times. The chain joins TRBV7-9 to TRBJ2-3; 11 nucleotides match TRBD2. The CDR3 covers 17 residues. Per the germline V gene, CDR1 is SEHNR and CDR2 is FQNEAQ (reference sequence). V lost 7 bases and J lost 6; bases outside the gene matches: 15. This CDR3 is CASTMSRLAGYGDTQYF. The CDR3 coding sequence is TGTGCCAGCACCATGAGCAGACTAGCGGGATATGGCGATACGCAGTATTTT. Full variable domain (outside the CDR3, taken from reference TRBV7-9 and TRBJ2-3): DTGVSQNPRHKITKRGQNVTFRCDPISEHNRLYWYRQTLGQGPEFLTYFQNEAQLEKSRLLSDRFSAERPKGSFSTLEIQRTEQGDSAMYLCASTMSRLAGYGDTQYFGPGTRLTVL.

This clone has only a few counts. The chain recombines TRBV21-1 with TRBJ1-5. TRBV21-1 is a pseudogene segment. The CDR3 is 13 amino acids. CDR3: CASYGGRNQPQHF. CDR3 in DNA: TGTGCCAGCTACGGAGGACGCAATCAGCCCCAGCATTTT.

The CDR3, as DNA: TGTGCCAGCAGCTTATTCCCAGGGGGACTAGCGGGGAGAGAGACCCAGTACTTC. Its translation is CASSLFPGGLAGRETQYF. The V gene is TRBV7-9, the J gene TRBJ2-5; 13 bases fit TRBD2. The CDR3 runs 18 residues. Germline loops: CDR1 SEHNR, CDR2 FQNEAQ (reference sequence). After removal of 2 bases from V and 4 bases from J, the junction contained 10 bases not matched to a gene.

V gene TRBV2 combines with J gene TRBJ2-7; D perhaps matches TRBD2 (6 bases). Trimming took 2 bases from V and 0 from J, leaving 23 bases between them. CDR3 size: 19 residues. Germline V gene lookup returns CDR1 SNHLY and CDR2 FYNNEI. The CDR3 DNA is TGTGCCAGCAGTGAAAGGCCCCCCCAGGGACTTCTAAGCTCCTACGAGCAGTACTTC. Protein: CASSERPPQGLLSSYEQYF.

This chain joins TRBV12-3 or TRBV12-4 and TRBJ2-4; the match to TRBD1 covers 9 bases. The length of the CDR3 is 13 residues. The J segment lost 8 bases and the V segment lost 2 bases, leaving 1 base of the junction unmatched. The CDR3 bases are TGTGCCAGCAGTTTACGGGACAGGGACATTCAGTACTTC. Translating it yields CASSLRDRDIQYF.

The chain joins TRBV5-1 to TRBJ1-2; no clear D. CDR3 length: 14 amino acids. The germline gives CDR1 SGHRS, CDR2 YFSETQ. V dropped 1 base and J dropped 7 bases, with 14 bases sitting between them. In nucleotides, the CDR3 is TGCGCCAGCAGCTTGTATATAAGCTCCTCTGGCTACACCTTC. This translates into CASSLYISSSGYTF.

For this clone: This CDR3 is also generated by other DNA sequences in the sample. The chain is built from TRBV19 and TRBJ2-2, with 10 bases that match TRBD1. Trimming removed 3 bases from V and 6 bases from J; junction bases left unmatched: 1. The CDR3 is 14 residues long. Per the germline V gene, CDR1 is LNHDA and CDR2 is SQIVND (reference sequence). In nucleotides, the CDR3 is TGTGCCAGTAGTATTGACAGGGGGCCCGGGGAGCTGTTTTTT. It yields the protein CASSIDRGPGELFF.

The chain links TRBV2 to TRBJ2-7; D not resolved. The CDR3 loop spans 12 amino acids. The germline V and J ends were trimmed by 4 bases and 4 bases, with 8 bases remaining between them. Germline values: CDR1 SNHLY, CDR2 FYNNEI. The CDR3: CASSALVYEQYF. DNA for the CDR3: TGTGCCAGCAGTGCACTTGTATACGAGCAGTACTTC. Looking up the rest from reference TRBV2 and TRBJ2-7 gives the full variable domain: EPEVTQTPSHQVTQMGQEVILRCVPISNHLYFYWYRQILGQKVEFLVSFYNNEISEKSEIFDDQFSVERPDGSNFTLKIRSTKLEDSAMYFCASSALVYEQYFGPGTRLTVT.

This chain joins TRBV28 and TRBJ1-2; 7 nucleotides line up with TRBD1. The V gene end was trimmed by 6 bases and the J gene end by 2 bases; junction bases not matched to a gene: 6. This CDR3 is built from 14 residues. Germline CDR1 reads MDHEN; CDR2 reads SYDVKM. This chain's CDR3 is CASSGQDGNYGYTF. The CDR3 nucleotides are TGTGCCAGCAGCGGACAGGACGGAAACTATGGCTACACCTTC.

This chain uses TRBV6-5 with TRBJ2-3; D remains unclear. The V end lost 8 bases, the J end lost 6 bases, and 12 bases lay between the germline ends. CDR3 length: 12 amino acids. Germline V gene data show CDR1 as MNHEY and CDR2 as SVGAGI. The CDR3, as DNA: TGTGCCAGCGTGGCGGTCGCCGATACGCAGTATTTT. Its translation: CASVAVADTQYF.

CDR3 sequence (DNA): TGTGCCAGCAGTGCCCAGACAGTCTACAATGAGCAGTTCTTC. This translates into CASSAQTVYNEQFF. V gene TRBV2 combines with J gene TRBJ2-1; TRBD1 might be the D (5 bases). V was clipped by 4 bases and J by 3 bases, with 10 bases between them. This CDR3 has 14 residues. The V gene's germline CDR1 is SNHLY and CDR2 FYNNEI.

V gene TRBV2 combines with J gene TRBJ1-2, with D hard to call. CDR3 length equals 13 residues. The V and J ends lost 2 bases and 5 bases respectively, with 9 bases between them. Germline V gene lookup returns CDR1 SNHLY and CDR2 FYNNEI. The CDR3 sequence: CASSEKRQYGYTF. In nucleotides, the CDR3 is TGTGCCAGCAGTGAAAAACGACAATATGGCTACACCTTC. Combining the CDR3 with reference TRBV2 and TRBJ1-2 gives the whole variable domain EPEVTQTPSHQVTQMGQEVILRCVPISNHLYFYWYRQILGQKVEFLVSFYNNEISEKSEIFDDQFSVERPDGSNFTLKIRSTKLEDSAMYFCASSEKRQYGYTFGSGTRLTVV.

CDR3 loop: CASSYSSGGPAVQYF. The CDR3 DNA is TGTGCCAGCAGTTACTCTAGCGGGGGCCCAGCAGTCCAGTACTTC. This chain connects TRBV6-5 to TRBJ2-5; 9 bases are a match to TRBD2. The V and J ends lost 0 bases and 10 bases, in that order; junction bases with no gene match: 9. In germline, CDR1 is MNHEY, CDR2 SVGAGI. The CDR3 contains 15 residues.

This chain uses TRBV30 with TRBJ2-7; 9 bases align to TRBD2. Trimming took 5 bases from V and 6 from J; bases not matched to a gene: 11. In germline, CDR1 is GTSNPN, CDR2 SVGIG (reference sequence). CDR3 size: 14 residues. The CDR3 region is CAWRLAGVVGEQYF. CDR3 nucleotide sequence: TGTGCCTGGCGATTAGCGGGAGTAGTAGGCGAGCAGTACTTC.

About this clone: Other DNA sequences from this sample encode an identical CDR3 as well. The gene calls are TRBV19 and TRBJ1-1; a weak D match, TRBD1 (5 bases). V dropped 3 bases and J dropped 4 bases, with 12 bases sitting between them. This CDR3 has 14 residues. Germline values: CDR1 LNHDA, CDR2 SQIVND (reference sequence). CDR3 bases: TGTGCCAGTAGTATCGACCGGGGGGGCACTGAAGCTTTCTTT. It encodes CASSIDRGGTEAFF.

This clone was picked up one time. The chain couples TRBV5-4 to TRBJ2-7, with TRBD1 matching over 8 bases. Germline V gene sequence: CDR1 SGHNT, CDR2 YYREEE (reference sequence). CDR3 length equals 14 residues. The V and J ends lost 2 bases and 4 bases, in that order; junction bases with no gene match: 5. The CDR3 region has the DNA TGTGCCAGCAGCTTAGCCCAGGGGGCTTACGAGCAGTACTTC. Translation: CASSLAQGAYEQYF.

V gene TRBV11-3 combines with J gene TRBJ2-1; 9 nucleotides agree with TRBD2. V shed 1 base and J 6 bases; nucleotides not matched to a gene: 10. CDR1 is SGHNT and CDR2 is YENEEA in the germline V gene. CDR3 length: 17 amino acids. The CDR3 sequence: CASSLAVREGPINEQFF. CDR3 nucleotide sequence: TGTGCCAGCAGCTTAGCGGTGCGGGAGGGCCCCATCAATGAGCAGTTCTTC. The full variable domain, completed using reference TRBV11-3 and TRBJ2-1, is EAGVVQSPRYKIIEKKQPVAFWCNPISGHNTLYWYLQNLGQGPELLIRYENEEAVDDSQLPKDRFSAERLKGVDSTLKIQPAELGDSAVYLCASSLAVREGPINEQFFGPGTRLTVL.

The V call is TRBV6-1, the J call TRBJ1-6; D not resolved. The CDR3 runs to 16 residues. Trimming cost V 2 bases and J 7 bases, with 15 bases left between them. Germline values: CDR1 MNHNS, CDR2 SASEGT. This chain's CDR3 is CASSERAVLPNSPLHF. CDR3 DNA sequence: TGTGCCAGCAGTGAACGAGCGGTCCTACCAAATTCACCCCTCCACTTT.

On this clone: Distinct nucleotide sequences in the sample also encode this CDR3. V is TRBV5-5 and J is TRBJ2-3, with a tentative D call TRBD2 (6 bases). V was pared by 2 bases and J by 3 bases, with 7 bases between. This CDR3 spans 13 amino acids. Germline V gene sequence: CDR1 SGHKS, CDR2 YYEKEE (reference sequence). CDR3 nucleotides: TGTGCCAGCAGCTTAAGCGGGACAGATACGCAGTATTTT. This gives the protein CASSLSGTDTQYF.

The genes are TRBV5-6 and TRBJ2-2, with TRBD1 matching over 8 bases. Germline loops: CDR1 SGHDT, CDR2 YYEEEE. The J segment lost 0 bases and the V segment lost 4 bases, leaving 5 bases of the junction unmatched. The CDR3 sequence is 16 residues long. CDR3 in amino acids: CASSHRGYTNTGELFF. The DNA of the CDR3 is TGTGCCAGCAGCCACAGGGGGTACACGAACACCGGGGAGCTGTTTTTT.

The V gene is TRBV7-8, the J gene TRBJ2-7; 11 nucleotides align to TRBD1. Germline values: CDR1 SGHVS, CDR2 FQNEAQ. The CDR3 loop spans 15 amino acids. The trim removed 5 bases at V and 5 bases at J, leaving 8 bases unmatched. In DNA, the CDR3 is TGTGCCAGCAGCAAACCCCGGGACAGGGGGAACGAGCAGTACTTC. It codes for CASSKPRDRGNEQYF.